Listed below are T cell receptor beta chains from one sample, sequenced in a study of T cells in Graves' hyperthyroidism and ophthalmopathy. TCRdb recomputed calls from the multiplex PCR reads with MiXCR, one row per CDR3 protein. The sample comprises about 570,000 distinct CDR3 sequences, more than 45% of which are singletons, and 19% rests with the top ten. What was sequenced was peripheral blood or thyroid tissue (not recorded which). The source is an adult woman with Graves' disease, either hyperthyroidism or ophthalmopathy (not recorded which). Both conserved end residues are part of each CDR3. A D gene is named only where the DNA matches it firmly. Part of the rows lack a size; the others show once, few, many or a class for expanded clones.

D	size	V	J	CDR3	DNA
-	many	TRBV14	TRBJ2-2	CASSPETQTYSTGELFF	TGTGCCAGCAGCCCCGAAACTCAAACCTACTCCACCGGGGAGCTGTTTTTT
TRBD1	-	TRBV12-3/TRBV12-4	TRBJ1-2	CASSSHIQGAYGYTF	TGTGCCAGCAGTTCACATATTCAGGGGGCCTATGGCTACACCTTC
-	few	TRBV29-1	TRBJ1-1	CSVEPRITTNTEAFF	TGCAGCGTTGAACCCCGCATAACAACGAACACTGAAGCTTTCTTT
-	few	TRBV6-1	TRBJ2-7	CATEKTGIGSGEQYF	TGTGCCACGGAAAAAACAGGGATTGGTTCGGGGGAGCAGTACTTC
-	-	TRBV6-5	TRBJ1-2	CASSYSFGGNYGYTF	TGTGCCAGCAGTTACTCGTTCGGTGGGAACTATGGCTACACCTTC
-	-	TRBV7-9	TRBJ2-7	CASSDPRRVGEQYF	TGTGCCAGCAGCGATCCACGGAGGGTGGGCGAGCAGTACTTC
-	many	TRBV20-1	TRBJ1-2	CSATTENYGYTF	TGCAGTGCCACGACAGAGAACTATGGCTACACCTTC
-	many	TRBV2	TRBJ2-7	CASSRTTAYEQYF	TGTGCCAGCAGCAGGACAACAGCCTACGAGCAGTACTTC
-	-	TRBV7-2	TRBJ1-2	CASSFYICSAPTGRGYGYTF	-
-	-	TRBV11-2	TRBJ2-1	CASSPPTAVNEQFF	TGTGCCAGCAGCCCCCCCACAGCTGTCAATGAGCAGTTCTTC
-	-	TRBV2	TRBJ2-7	CASTGWGDEQYF	TGTGCCAGCACCGGATGGGGGGACGAGCAGTACTTC
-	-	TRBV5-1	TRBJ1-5	CASTDPGARSQPQHF	TGCGCCAGCACCGATCCTGGGGCTCGTAGTCAGCCCCAGCATTTT
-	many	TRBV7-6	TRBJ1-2	CASSLAPGDSYGYTF	TGTGCCAGCAGCTTAGCCCCGGGTGACTCCTATGGCTACACCTTC
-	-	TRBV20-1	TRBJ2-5	CSAEPTVQETQYF	TGCAGCGCTGAGCCGACAGTCCAAGAGACCCAGTACTTC
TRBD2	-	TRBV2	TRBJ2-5	CASSGGLAGGILTQYF	TGTGCCAGCAGTGGAGGGCTAGCGGGAGGTATTTTGACCCAGTACTTC
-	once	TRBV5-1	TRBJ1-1	CASSLMGTLNTEAFF	TGCGCCAGCAGCTTGATGGGCACCTTGAACACTGAAGCTTTCTTT
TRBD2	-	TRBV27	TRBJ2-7	CTSSPSGNPYEQYF	TGTACCAGCAGCCCTAGCGGGAACCCCTACGAGCAGTACTTC
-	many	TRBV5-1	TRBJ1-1	CASSPYTEGRGAFF	TGCGCCAGCAGCCCATACACGGAAGGGAGAGGGGCTTTCTTT
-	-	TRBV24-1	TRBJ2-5	CDPLVIRQETQYF	TGTGACCCTTTAGTAATCCGACAAGAGACCCAGTACTTC